The sequence of this T cell receptor beta chain was determined in a study of blood T cell repertoires in COVID-19 (dated by TCRdb to the early 2020s). As for the study more broadly: Samples from collaborators originated in the United States, Italy and Spain and spanned both the acute and convalescent phases of COVID-19. The material from the prospective study consisted of cDNA or gDNA derived from T cells, B-cell-depleted T cells, or PBMCs. Deeply sampled blood TCRbeta repertoires from subjects exposed to, actively infected with, or recovered from COVID-19 were included in the dataset. The repertoires were made available in a free public database intended to serve as a resource for research on the immune response to SARS-CoV-2. The samples were drawn from the first 160 participants of the ongoing ImmuneRACE study and from roughly 1,300 subjects provided by 6 global collaborators. The sample metadata nearly always contained a de-identified subject ID, COVID-19 status, age in years and sex. HLA class I and class II types, where available, came from metadata supplied by the sample provider rather than from assay-based typing. Broader findings and caveats from the paper: How much clinical and demographic metadata was included differed by source and by participant, and the metadata was provided uncurated.

TCRbeta CDR3 regions were amplified from genomic DNA by means of the immunoSEQ Assay, a bias-controlled multiplex PCR. The study's processing was this. Within the assay, amplification of reference gene primers was used to estimate how many nucleated cells each sample contained. To quantify the absolute abundance of each unique TCRbeta CDR3 rearrangement, sequence reads were collapsed and filtered. For each sample, productive Simpson clonality was calculated as the square root of Simpson's diversity index across productive rearrangements. The immuneACCESS repertoire file appears here via TCRdb, limited to in-frame rearrangements. These files lack a portion of the clones; in checked studies, under half of the deficit traces to unresolved V genes, and the cause of the others is not known. That table furnishes V, J and clone size, whereas the DNA furnished D and trimming. This sample is represented by fewer than 350,000 clones; approximately 81% of them were singletons. The leading ten clones occupy around 3% of the sample.

The CDR3 covers 14 residues, taking in both the cysteine and the phenylalanine. Kept here is only the CDR3 DNA, which spans 42 bases and is read in frame from base 1. As encoded in the germline V gene, CDR1 is MDHEN while CDR2 is SYDVKM. V drops 7 bases and J drops 4 bases, leaving 16 bases in between. This clone was seen a handful of times. The antigen it binds to is not known. It has no much larger one-base neighbor in the sample; base qualities were not kept. The collaborating institutions used their own protocols to collect whole blood in K2EDTA tubes. Collaborator samples were shipped for TCRbeta analysis as frozen whole blood, isolated PBMCs, or DNA extracted from either sample type.

The chain was built from TRBV28 and TRBJ1-1, with TRBD1 as a weak D call on 5 bases. The source of this sequence is a woman in her sixties or seventies with active or convalescent COVID-19. The sequencing sample was made of peripheral blood. The CDR3 protein: CASTPWGVSTEAFF. The nucleotide sequence reads as follows: TGTGCCAGCACCCCTTGGGGCGTGAGCACTGAAGCTTTCTTT.